This T cell receptor (beta chain) stems from a study of shared clonotypes between healthy human individuals. The study's findings and limits: Having only a few donors restricted how much genetic and exposure-history diversity was captured.

Data came from immunoSEQ multiplex PCR; TCRdb stores just in-frame clones and leaves some out. The sample lists over a million clones; around 78% were seen once. Concerning this clone: Its antigen is not identified.

The CDR3 is 16 amino acids. Germline-derived CDR1 and CDR2 are SGHTA and FQGTGA. Trimming at V came to 4 bases and at J to 3 bases, leaving 7 bases not matched to a gene. Splitting of CD4+ cells produced CD45RA+ naive and CD45RA-negative memory subsets. The source material was memory CD4+ T cells from PBMCs. The subset: CD45RA-negative fraction. V and J are TRBV7-3 and TRBJ2-2, with TRBD2 matching 8 bases. This receptor was obtained from a young man in good health. Some clones in this sample may be carry-over from other donors' samples. CDR3 sequence reads: CASSSRAGVDTGELFF. The CDR3 nucleotides are TGTGCCAGCAGCTCCCGAGCGGGAGTGGACACCGGGGAGCTGTTTTTT.